This TCR beta chain was found in a study of shared clonotypes between healthy human individuals. Here immunoSEQ multiplex PCR was the method, and the copy in TCRdb shows in-frame clones only, minus some. The table has hundreds of thousands of clones, around 90% seen once. CD45RO-negative, CCR7-selected cells formed the naive CD8 fraction, which excluded terminally differentiated effector memory CD45RA+ cells. The V gene's germline CDR1 is MNHEY and CDR2 SMNVEV (reference sequence). V was cut by 4 bases and J by 3 bases, with 19 bases left in between. This CDR3 has 16 amino acids. Input material: naive CD8+ T cells sorted from blood. The receptor's source is a man in his thirties or forties in good health. The chain recombines TRBV27 with TRBJ2-7, with a possible D match to TRBD1 (6 bases). The CDR3 region has the DNA TGTGCCAGCAGTTCCCTACAGGGCAATCAACTCTACGAGCAGTACTTC. Its translation: CASSSLQGNQLYEQYF.